The T cell receptor beta chain described here comes from a study of low-dose radiotherapy and immunotherapy resistance in tumors. In the study overall: Members of Cohort 2 were treated with 1 Gy per fraction every two weeks; their total was 13 Gy over 26 weeks. Cyclophosphamide infusions of 200 mg/m2 came every two weeks, one day before radiation-immunotherapy. On an every-two-weeks schedule, patients received intravenous nivolumab 240 mg, along with ipilimumab 1 mg/kg every six weeks.

V dropped 1 base and J dropped 0 bases, with 13 bases sitting between them. CDR3 length equals 18 residues. CDR1 and CDR2 (germline): SGHDN, FVKESK. This clonotype was seen repeatedly, ten times or more. cDNA synthesis used a TRAV/TRBV-specific primer set for both chains. TCRs underwent 20 PCR cycles of amplification with a constant-region primer and V-primer adapter. Via MiXCR, TCRdb re-called the reads, giving one row per CDR3 protein. The profile shows tens of thousands of distinct CDR3 sequences, 9.4% of them singletons. The time point denotes: before trial treatment. Donors were treated with nivolumab, ipilimumab, aspirin, and low-dose cyclophosphamide and radiotherapy.

Sequencing used PBMCs, obtained before treatment. The chain combines TRBV14 with TRBJ2-6; D is unclear. This TCR came from a male donor with prostate cancer. CDR3 amino acids: CASSQVQEGISGANVLTF. The DNA for the CDR3 is TGTGCCAGCAGCCAAGTTCAGGAAGGTATCTCTGGGGCCAACGTCCTGACTTTC.